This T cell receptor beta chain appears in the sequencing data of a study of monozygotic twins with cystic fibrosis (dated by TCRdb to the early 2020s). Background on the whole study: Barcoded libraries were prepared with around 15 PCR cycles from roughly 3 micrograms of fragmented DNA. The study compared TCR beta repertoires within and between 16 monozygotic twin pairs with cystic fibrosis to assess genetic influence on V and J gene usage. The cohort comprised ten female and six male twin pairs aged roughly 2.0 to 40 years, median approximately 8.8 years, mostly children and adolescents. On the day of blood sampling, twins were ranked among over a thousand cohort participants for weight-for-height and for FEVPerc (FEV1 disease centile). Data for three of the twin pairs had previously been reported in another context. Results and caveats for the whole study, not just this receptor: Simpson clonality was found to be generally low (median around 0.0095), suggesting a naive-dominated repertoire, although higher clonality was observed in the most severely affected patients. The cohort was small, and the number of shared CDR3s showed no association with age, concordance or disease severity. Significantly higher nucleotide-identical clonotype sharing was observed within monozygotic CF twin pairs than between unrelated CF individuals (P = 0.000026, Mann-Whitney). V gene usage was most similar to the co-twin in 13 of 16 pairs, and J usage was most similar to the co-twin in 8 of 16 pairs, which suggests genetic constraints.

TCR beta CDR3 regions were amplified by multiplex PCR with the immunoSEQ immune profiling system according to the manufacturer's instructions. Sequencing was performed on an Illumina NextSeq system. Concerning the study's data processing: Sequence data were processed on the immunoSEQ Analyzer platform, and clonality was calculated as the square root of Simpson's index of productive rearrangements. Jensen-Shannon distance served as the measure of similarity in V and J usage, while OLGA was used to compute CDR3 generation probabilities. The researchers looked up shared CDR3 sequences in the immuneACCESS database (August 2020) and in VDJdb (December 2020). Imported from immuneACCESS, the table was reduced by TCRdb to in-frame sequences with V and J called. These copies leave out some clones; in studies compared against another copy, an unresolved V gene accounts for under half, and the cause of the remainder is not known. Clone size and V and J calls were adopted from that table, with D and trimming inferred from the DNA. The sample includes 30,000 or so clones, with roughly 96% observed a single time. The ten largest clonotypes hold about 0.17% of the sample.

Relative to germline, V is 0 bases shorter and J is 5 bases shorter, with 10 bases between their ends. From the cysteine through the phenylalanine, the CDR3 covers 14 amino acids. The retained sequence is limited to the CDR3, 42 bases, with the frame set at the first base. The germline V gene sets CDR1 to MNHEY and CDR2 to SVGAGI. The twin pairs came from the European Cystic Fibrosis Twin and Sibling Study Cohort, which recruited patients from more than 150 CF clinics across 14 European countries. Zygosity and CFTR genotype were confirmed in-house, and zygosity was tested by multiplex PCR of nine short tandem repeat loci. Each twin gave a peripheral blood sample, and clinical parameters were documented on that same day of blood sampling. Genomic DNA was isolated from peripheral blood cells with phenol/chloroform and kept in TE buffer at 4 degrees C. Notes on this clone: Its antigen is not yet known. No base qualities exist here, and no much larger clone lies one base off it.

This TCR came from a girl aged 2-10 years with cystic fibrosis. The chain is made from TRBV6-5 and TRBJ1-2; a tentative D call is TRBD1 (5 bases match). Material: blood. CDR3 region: CASSYSARAYGYTF. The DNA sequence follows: TGTGCCAGCAGTTACTCCGCCAGGGCTTATGGCTACACCTTC.